This T cell receptor (beta chain) appears in the sequencing data of a study of naive and memory T cell subsets. V was clipped by 3 bases and J by 7 bases, with 22 bases between them. Looked up from germline, CDR1 is DFQATT and CDR2 is SNEGSKA (reference sequence). The CDR3 spans 15 residues. Turning to this clonotype: Its target is not known.

Study-level findings and limits: Naive repertoires, especially CD8, held a few larger clonotypes, possibly memory cells re-expressing CD45RA.

An equimolar mix of two oligonucleotides served as the beta constant-region primer for TRBC1 and TRBC2. Nested alpha and beta constant-region primers with the SP2 primer drove four PCR rounds on ligated cDNA. TCRdb recomputed calls from the UMI-ligation and nested PCR reads with MiXCR, one row per CDR3 protein. Among 120,000 to 150,000 distinct CDR3 sequences, over 20% were seen once, and the ten largest hold about 0.11%. V gene TRBV20-1 combines with J gene TRBJ2-7, with D possibly TRBD2 on 5 matching bases. The sequencing input was naive CD4+ T cells from blood. This clonotype was obtained from a human donor in good health. The CDR3 bases are TGCAGTGCTAGGGACCCCGGACTCCGCTACGGTGAGCAGTACTTC. As protein: CSARDPGLRYGEQYF.